This is a list of T cell receptor beta chains from one sample in a study of cytomegalovirus exposure and HLA in healthy donors. Profiled with immunoSEQ multiplex PCR; TCRdb holds only in-frame clones, not every one. The sample holds approximately 37,000 clones; 74% are singletons and the top ten take approximately 6.3%. Sequencing input: PBMCs. These receptor sequences come from a man under 40 in good health and CMV-seronegative. Each CDR3 is given with its conserved first and last residue. D genes are given only for firm matches. A clone size is listed for some rows: how often the clone was seen (once, few, many), or a class if it is expanded.

D gene	V gene	clone size	J gene	CDR3 protein	CDR3 DNA
TRBD1	TRBV18	NA	TRBJ1-5	CASSSTGTGNQPQHF	TGTGCCAGCTCCTCTACCGGGACAGGCAATCAGCCCCAGCATTTT
NA	TRBV9	NA	TRBJ2-2	CASSVGRGNTGELFF	TGTGCCAGCAGCGTGGGCCGGGGGAACACCGGGGAGCTGTTTTTT
TRBD1	TRBV5-1	NA	TRBJ1-2	CASSSQGVNYGYPF	TGCGCCAGCAGCTCTCAGGGGGTTAACTATGGCTACCCCTTC
NA	TRBV4-1	NA	TRBJ2-7	CASSQVVTTSYEQYF	TGCGCCAGCAGCCAAGTCGTTACTACCTCCTACGAGCAGTACTTC
TRBD1	TRBV5-1	NA	TRBJ1-1	CASSLDDREAGWYTEAFF	TGCGCCAGCAGCTTGGACGACAGGGAGGCGGGTTGGTACACTGAAGCTTTCTTT
NA	TRBV6-4	NA	TRBJ1-1	CASSDSDGGEAFF	TGTGCCAGCAGTGACTCGGACGGGGGTGAAGCTTTCTTT
NA	TRBV15	NA	TRBJ2-2	CATQKGVSNTGELFF	TGTGCCACCCAAAAGGGGGTCTCGAACACCGGGGAGCTGTTTTTT
TRBD1	TRBV4-2	once	TRBJ1-2	CASSQGGGDYGYTF	TGTGCCAGCAGCCAAGGAGGGGGCGACTATGGCTACACCTTC
NA	TRBV28	NA	TRBJ1-5	CASSFLTGMSNQPQHF	TGTGCCAGCAGTTTTCTGACAGGTATGAGCAATCAGCCCCAGCATTTT
NA	TRBV19	NA	TRBJ2-7	CATRDKIYEQYF	TGTGCCACCCGGGACAAAATTTACGAGCAGTACTTC
NA	TRBV12-5	NA	TRBJ2-2	CASGLVNRVQASLNTGELFF	TGTGCTAGTGGTTTGGTCAACAGGGTCCAGGCTAGCTTGAACACCGGGGAGCTGTTTTTT
NA	TRBV28	NA	TRBJ1-4	CASRQGGGELFF	TGTGCCAGCAGACAGGGTGGTGGGGAACTGTTTTTT
TRBD2	TRBV2	NA	TRBJ2-7	CASRPGTRSSYEQYF	TGTGCCAGCAGACCCGGGACTAGGAGCTCCTACGAGCAGTACTTC
NA	TRBV2	NA	TRBJ2-7	CATTGEGSSYEQYF	TGTGCCACAACGGGAGAAGGGAGCTCCTACGAGCAGTACTTC
NA	TRBV4-1	NA	TRBJ2-7	CASSQDIQDNYEQYF	TGTGCCAGCAGCCAAGATATACAGGACAACTACGAGCAGTACTTC
NA	TRBV4-1	NA	TRBJ1-4	CASSQKTQQFNEKLFF	TGCGCCAGCAGCCAGAAAACCCAACAGTTTAATGAAAAACTGTTTTTT
TRBD1	TRBV27	NA	TRBJ2-5	CASAALGQIGGMQYF	TGTGCCAGCGCGGCCCTGGGACAGATCGGAGGTATGCAGTACTTC